The clone carrying this T cell receptor (beta chain) was found many times. The data belong to a study of blood T cell repertoires in COVID-19. About the study: The origin of the acute and convalescent COVID-19 samples was the United States, Italy and Spain. T cells, B-cell-depleted T cells, or PBMCs provided the cDNA or gDNA that served as material.

Per the original methods: From reference gene primer amplification, estimates of nucleated cell counts were derived. The protocol was immunoSEQ multiplex PCR, while the TCRdb copy is restricted to in-frame clones and leaves out a portion. The DNA gave D and trimming, while V, J and clone size come from that table. The table includes under 200,000 clones, around 81% detected once. V was clipped by 10 bases and J by 6 bases, with 13 bases between them. Per germline, CDR1 LGHDT and CDR2 YNNKEL (reference sequence). This CDR3 contains 11 residues. What was sequenced was peripheral blood. The chain is built from TRBV3-1 (or the pseudogene TRBV3-2) and TRBJ2-7, with D tentatively TRBD2 (5 bases). The receptor's source is a man in his 70s with active or convalescent COVID-19. The CDR3 DNA is TGTGCCACGTCGGGGAGCCTCGAGCAGTACTTC. Protein sequence: CATSGSLEQYF.